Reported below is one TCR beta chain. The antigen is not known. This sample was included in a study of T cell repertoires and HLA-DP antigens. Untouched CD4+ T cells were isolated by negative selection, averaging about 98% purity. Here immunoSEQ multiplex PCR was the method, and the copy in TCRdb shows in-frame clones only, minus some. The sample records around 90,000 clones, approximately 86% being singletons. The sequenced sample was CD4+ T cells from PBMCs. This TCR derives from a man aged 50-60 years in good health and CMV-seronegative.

Here the CDR3 reads CASSEPGTGNTIYF. The CDR3 DNA sequence: TGTGCCAGCAGTGAACCGGGCACTGGAAACACCATATATTTT. The chain recombines TRBV6-1 with TRBJ1-3, with unresolved D. The CDR3 sequence is 14 residues long. The V gene's germline CDR1 is MNHNS and CDR2 SASEGT. Trimming stripped 2 bases from V and 2 bases from J, with 7 bases between.